Listed here are 16 T cell receptor beta chains from one sample, sequenced in a study of blood T cell repertoires in COVID-19. TCRdb's copy holds only in-frame clones and misses some; the assay was immunoSEQ multiplex PCR. The table records 300,000 to 400,000 clones, 80% to 90% of them present only once. The sequenced material came from PBMCs or T cells enriched from blood (not recorded which). The receptor source for this set is a man in his thirties or forties who had recovered from COVID-19.

CDR3 region: CAISQGTSGEQYF. CDR3 coding DNA: TGTGCCATCAGTCAGGGGACTAGCGGGGAGCAGTATTTT. The V call is TRBV10-3, the J call TRBJ2-3, with 13 bases that match TRBD2. The CDR3 runs to 13 residues. With 5 bases clipped from V and 11 bases from J, the junction kept 4 bases outside the gene matches. The germline V gene encodes CDR1 ENHRY and CDR2 SYGVKD.

This clone came up a few times. The chain joins TRBV10-3 to TRBJ1-6, with unresolved D. V was trimmed by 0 bases and J by 4 bases, leaving 10 bases between them. The CDR3 extends over 16 amino acids. Germline V gene data show CDR1 as ENHRY and CDR2 as SYGVKD. Here the CDR3 DNA reads TGTGCCATCAGTGAGTCGAGTTTTCTTTATAATTCACCCCTCCACTTT. The encoded protein is CAISESSFLYNSPLHF.

The J gene is TRBJ2-5, the V gene TRBV5-1; 13 nucleotides line up with TRBD2. The germline V gene has CDR1 SGHRS and CDR2 YFSETQ. This CDR3 region has 17 residues. Losses at the gene ends were 0 bases for V and 1 base for J; bases not matched to a gene: 3. The CDR3 reads CASSLARTSGGQETQYF. CDR3 DNA: TGCGCCAGCAGCTTGGCACGGACTAGCGGGGGCCAAGAGACCCAGTACTTC.

CDR3 amino acids: CASSPINTEAFF. The CDR3 DNA reads TGTGCCAGCAGTCCTATTAACACTGAAGCTTTCTTT. The chain combines TRBV7-9 with TRBJ1-1, with D unclear. Trimming took off 6 bases at V and 2 bases at J, with 7 bases between the two ends. CDR1 SEHNR and CDR2 FQNEAQ come from the germline V gene (reference sequence). The CDR3 sequence is 12 residues long. The variable domain in full, completed from reference TRBV7-9 and TRBJ1-1, reads DTGVSQNPRHKITKRGQNVTFRCDPISEHNRLYWYRQTLGQGPEFLTYFQNEAQLEKSRLLSDRFSAERPKGSFSTLEIQRTEQGDSAMYLCASSPINTEAFFGQGTRLTVV.

This chain uses TRBV4-1 with TRBJ1-2; no clear D. The V end was cut by 1 base, the J end by 10 bases, with 16 bases between. Germline loops: CDR1 MGHRA, CDR2 YSYEKL. The CDR3 is 14 residues long. In DNA form, the CDR3 reads TGCGCCAGCAGCCAAGGGCCGGGAATCGGTACCTACACCTTC. Translated: CASSQGPGIGTYTF.

This sequence joins TRBV12-3 or TRBV12-4 and TRBJ1-2; unclear D gene. The germline V and J ends were trimmed by 3 bases and 8 bases, with 13 bases remaining between them. This CDR3 is built from 13 residues. The CDR3: CASSFRGVYGYTF. CDR3 DNA: TGTGCCAGCAGTTTTCGGGGAGTTTACGGCTACACCTTC.

The genes are TRBV4-1 and TRBJ1-5, with 9 nucleotides matching TRBD1. CDR1 MGHRA and CDR2 YSYEKL come from the germline V gene. The CDR3 is 19 amino acids. V lost 0 bases, J lost 0 bases, and 9 bases stayed unmatched. CDR3 in DNA: TGCGCCAGCAGCCAAGATTGGCGGGACAGGGTAAATAGCAATCAGCCCCAGCATTTT. Its translation: CASSQDWRDRVNSNQPQHF.

V is TRBV21-1 and J is TRBJ1-5; the D segment call TRBD1 is taken from the table without a DNA check. TRBV21-1 is tagged as a pseudogene. The CDR3 spans 18 residues. This CDR3 is CASSARPGQGKANQPQHF. In DNA, the CDR3 is TGTGCCAGCAGCGCACGACCGGGACAGGGGAAAGCCAATCAGCCCCAGCATTTT.

This chain links TRBV19 with TRBJ2-5; 14 positions agree with TRBD2. The CDR3 has 15 residues. CDR1 and CDR2 from the germline V gene are LNHDA and SQIVND (reference sequence). Trimming removed 6 bases from V and 5 bases from J; junction bases left unmatched: 5. This CDR3 is CASSQGLAGVETQYF. CDR3 nucleotide sequence: TGTGCCAGTAGCCAGGGACTAGCGGGGGTGGAGACCCAGTACTTC.

J is TRBJ1-2 and V is TRBV30; TRBD1 matches 7 bases. This CDR3 spans 13 amino acids. V dropped 5 bases and J dropped 4; count of bases not matched to a gene: 7. CDR1 is GTSNPN, CDR2 SVGIG, per germline (reference sequence). The CDR3 bases are TGTGCCTGGCACAGGGGAATCCGCTATGGCTACACCTTC. Its protein product is CAWHRGIRYGYTF.

The V and J genes are TRBV7-9 and TRBJ2-1; TRBD2 matches at 10 bases. Germline V gene data show CDR1 as SEHNR and CDR2 as FQNEAQ (reference sequence). The V segment lost 4 bases and the J segment 5 bases; nucleotides outside the gene matches: 8. The CDR3 is 16 amino acids. CDR3 sequence reads: CASSSRRLAGDNEQFF. The CDR3 coding sequence is TGTGCCAGCAGCTCGAGGCGCCTAGCGGGGGACAATGAGCAGTTCTTC.

The chain links TRBV5-1 to TRBJ2-1; maybe TRBD2 (6 bases). This CDR3 comprises 13 residues. Trimming stripped 4 bases from V and 6 bases from J, with 11 bases between. Germline assignment: CDR1 SGHRS and CDR2 YFSETQ. The CDR3 here is CASSVGGPNEQFF. Written as DNA, the CDR3 is TGCGCCAGCAGCGTCGGAGGGCCCAATGAGCAGTTCTTC.

The chain uses TRBV7-8 and TRBJ2-3; 7 nucleotides agree with TRBD1. Losses at the gene ends were 3 bases for V and 5 bases for J; bases not matched to a gene: 11. This CDR3 spans 16 amino acids. CDR1 and CDR2 from the germline V gene are SGHVS and FQNEAQ. CDR3 protein: CASSLTTGVFRDTQYF. CDR3 in DNA: TGTGCCAGCAGCTTGACAACAGGGGTTTTTAGAGATACGCAGTATTTT.

This clone came up once. This chain links TRBV10-3 with TRBJ1-2; maybe TRBD1 (5 bases). Germline V gene lookup returns CDR1 ENHRY and CDR2 SYGVKD. CDR3 length equals 14 residues. The V end lost 2 bases, the J end lost 8 bases, and 15 bases lay between the germline ends. CDR3 residues: CAISEEGAHRGYTF. The CDR3 region has the DNA TGTGCCATCAGTGAGGAAGGGGCGCATCGGGGCTACACCTTC.

V gene TRBV5-8 combines with J gene TRBJ1-3; 7 nucleotides match TRBD1. The trim removed 2 bases at V and 4 bases at J, leaving 6 bases unmatched. This CDR3 spans 15 amino acids. Per the germline V gene, CDR1 is SGHTS and CDR2 is YDEGEE. Here the CDR3 DNA reads TGTGCCAGCAGCTTAACGGACAGGCCCGGAAACACCATATATTTT. It translates to CASSLTDRPGNTIYF.

The chain carries TRBV10-1 and TRBJ2-3; TRBD2 matches at 7 bases. The V gene's germline CDR1 is WNHNN and CDR2 SYGVQD (reference sequence). V dropped 3 bases and J dropped 4; count of bases not matched to a gene: 4. This CDR3 is 14 amino acids long. CDR3 sequence: CASSDTGGSDTQYF. CDR3 DNA: TGCGCCAGCAGTGACACGGGGGGATCAGATACGCAGTATTTT.